The entry below gives a single T cell receptor (beta chain) sequence along with its context. Its target is unknown. The CDR3 extends over 13 amino acids. Trimming stripped 6 bases from V and 5 bases from J, with 10 bases between. In germline, CDR1 is MNHNS, CDR2 SASEGT. The data stem from a study of cytomegalovirus exposure and HLA in healthy donors. Study observations and caveats: A later analysis associated under 20,000 TCR beta sequences with HLA alleles at a 0.05 false discovery rate. High specificity and sensitivity for cytomegalovirus status were reported for the classifier. Data from an earlier analysis indicated that most TCR beta V segments were productive either about 87% or about 30% of the time.

These donors, healthy bone marrow donors, were studied. Amplification used 60 Vbeta primers and 13 Jbeta primers. TCRdb's table, derived via immunoSEQ multiplex PCR, lists solely in-frame clones and lacks some. The sample shows under 150,000 clones, 67% of them seen only once. The TCR was taken from a man aged 18 to 30 in good health and CMV-seropositive. Sequences were obtained from PBMCs. The chain combines TRBV6-1 with TRBJ2-2; tentative D call: TRBD1 (6 bases). CDR3 sequence reads: CASSLTGTGELFF. DNA for the CDR3: TGTGCCAGCAGCCTAACAGGGACCGGGGAGCTGTTTTTT.